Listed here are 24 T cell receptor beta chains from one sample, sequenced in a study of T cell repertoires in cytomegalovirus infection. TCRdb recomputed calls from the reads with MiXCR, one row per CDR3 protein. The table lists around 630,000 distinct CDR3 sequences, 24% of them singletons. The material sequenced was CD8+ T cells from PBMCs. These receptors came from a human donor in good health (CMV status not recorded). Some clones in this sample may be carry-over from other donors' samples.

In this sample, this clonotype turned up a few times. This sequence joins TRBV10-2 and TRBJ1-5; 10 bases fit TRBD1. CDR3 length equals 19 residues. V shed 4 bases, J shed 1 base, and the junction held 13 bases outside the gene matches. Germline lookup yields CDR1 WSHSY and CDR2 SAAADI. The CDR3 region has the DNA TGCGCCAGCAGTGCCATTCCGGGACAGGGGTGGGCGAGCAATCAGCCCCAGCATTTT. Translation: CASSAIPGQGWASNQPQHF.

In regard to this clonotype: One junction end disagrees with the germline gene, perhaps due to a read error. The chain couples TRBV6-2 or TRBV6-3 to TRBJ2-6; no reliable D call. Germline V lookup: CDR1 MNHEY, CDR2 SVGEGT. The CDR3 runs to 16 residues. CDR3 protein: CVSSERLSPGANVLTF. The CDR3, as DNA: TGTGTCAGCAGTGAACGCCTGAGCCCTGGGGCCAACGTCCTGACTTTC.

CDR3 residues: CSVPPRLREGEAFF. For the CDR3, the DNA is TGCAGCGTTCCACCTCGGTTGCGGGAGGGTGAAGCTTTCTTT. The chain is built from TRBV29-1 and TRBJ1-1; no reliable D call. The ends were cut back, 5 bases at V and 7 bases at J, with 20 bases in the middle. Per germline, CDR1 SQVTM and CDR2 ANQGSEA. The CDR3 has 14 residues. Full variable domain (remainder filled in from reference TRBV29-1 and TRBJ1-1): SAVISQKPSRDICQRGTSLTIQCQVDSQVTMMFWYRQQPGQSLTLIATANQGSEATYESGFVIDKFPISRPNLTFSTLTVSNMSPEDSSIYLCSVPPRLREGEAFFGQGTRLTVV.

The CDR3 coding sequence is TGTGCCAGTAGTATGAACAGGGCAATGAACACTGAAGCTTTCTTT. Translating it yields CASSMNRAMNTEAFF. The chain links TRBV19 to TRBJ1-1; weak D call: TRBD1 (6 bases). The CDR3 runs to 15 residues. Germline CDR1 reads LNHDA; CDR2 reads SQIVND (reference sequence). Trimming removed 3 bases at V and 0 bases at J, with 11 bases between.

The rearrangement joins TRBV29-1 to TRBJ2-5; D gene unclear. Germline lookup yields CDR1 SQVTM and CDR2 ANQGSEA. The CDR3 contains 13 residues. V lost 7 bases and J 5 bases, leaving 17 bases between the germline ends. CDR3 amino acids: CSAPASGWETQYF. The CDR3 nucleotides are TGCAGCGCCCCCGCTTCTGGCTGGGAGACCCAGTACTTC.

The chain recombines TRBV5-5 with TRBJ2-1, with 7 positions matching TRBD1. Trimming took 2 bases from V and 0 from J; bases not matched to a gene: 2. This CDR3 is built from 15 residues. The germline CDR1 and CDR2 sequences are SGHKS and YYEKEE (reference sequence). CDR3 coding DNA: TGTGCCAGCAGCTTCGGACAGGCCTCCTACAATGAGCAGTTCTTC. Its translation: CASSFGQASYNEQFF.

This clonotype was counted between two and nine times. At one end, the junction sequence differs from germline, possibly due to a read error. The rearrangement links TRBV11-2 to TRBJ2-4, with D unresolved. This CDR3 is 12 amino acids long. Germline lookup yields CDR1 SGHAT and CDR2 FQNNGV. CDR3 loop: CASSSSKGTVNF. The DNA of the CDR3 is TGTGCCAGCAGCTCCTCGAAGGGAACGGTGAACTTC.

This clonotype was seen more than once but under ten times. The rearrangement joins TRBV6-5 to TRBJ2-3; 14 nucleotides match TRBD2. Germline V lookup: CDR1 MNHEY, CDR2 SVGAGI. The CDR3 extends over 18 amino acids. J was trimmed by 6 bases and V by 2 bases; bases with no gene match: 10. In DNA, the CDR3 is TGTGCCAGCAGTTACCGAACGACTAGCGGGGGGGCGGGGGATACGCAGTATTTT. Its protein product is CASSYRTTSGGAGDTQYF.

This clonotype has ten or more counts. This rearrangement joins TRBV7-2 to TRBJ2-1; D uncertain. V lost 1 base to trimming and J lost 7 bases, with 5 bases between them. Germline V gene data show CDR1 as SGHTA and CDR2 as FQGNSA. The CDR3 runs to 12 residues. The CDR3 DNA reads TGTGCCAGCAGCTTAGAGTGGAATGAGCAGTTCTTC. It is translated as CASSLEWNEQFF.

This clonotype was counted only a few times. CDR3 sequence: CASSFGANGYTF. The CDR3, as DNA: TGTGCCAGCAGCTTCGGGGCGAATGGCTACACCTTC. The V call is TRBV7-2, the J call TRBJ1-2; TRBD1 might be the D (5 bases). The CDR3 is 12 amino acids. V gave up 3 bases and J gave up 6 bases, with 8 bases separating them. CDR1 is SGHTA, CDR2 FQGNSA, per germline.

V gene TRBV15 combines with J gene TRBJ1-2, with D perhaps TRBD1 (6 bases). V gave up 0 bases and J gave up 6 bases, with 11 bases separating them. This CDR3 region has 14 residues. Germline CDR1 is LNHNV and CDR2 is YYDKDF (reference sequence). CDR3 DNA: TGTGCCACCAGCAGAGATTCAGGGGTGAATGGCTACACCTTC. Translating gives CATSRDSGVNGYTF. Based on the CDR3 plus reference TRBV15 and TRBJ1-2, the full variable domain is DAMVIQNPRYQVTQFGKPVTLSCSQTLNHNVMYWYQQKSSQAPKLLFHYYDKDFNNEADTPDNFQSRRPNTSFCFLDIRSPGLGDTAMYLCATSRDSGVNGYTFGSGTRLTVV.

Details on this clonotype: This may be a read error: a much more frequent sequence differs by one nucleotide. CDR3 region: CASSLTGSGEPQHF. The CDR3 DNA reads as TGTGCCAGCAGCTTAACAGGGTCGGGCGAGCCCCAGCATTTT. The chain employs TRBV11-1 and TRBJ1-5, with a possible D match to TRBD1 (6 bases). V gave up 2 bases and J gave up 8 bases, with 13 bases separating them. Germline CDR1 reads SGHAT; CDR2 reads FQDESV (reference sequence). The CDR3 covers 14 residues.

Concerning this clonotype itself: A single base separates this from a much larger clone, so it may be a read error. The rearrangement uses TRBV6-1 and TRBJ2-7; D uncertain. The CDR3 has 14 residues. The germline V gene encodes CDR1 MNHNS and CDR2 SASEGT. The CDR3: CASTLAAETYGQYF. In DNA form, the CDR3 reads TGTGCCAGCACCCTTGCGGCGGAAACCTACGGGCAGTACTTC.

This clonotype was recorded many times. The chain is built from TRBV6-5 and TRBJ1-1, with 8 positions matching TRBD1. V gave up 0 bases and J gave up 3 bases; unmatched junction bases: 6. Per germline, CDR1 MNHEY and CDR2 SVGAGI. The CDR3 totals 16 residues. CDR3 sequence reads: CASSYSRTGHDTEAFF. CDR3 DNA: TGTGCCAGCAGTTACTCCCGGACAGGGCATGACACTGAAGCTTTCTTT.

The CDR3 DNA reads TGCGCCAGCAGCCCCGGACAGGACAGTTATGGCTACACCTTC. Its translation: CASSPGQDSYGYTF. The V call is TRBV4-1, the J call TRBJ1-2; TRBD1 matches at 7 bases. The CDR3 runs 14 residues. Unmatched junction bases numbered 7, after V lost 4 bases and J lost 5 bases. Germline assignment: CDR1 MGHRA and CDR2 YSYEKL.

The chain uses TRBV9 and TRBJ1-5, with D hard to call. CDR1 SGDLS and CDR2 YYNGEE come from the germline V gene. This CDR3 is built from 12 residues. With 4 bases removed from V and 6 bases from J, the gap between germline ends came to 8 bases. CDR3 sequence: CASSSPIQPQHF. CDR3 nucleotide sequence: TGTGCCAGCAGCTCTCCGATTCAGCCCCAGCATTTT.

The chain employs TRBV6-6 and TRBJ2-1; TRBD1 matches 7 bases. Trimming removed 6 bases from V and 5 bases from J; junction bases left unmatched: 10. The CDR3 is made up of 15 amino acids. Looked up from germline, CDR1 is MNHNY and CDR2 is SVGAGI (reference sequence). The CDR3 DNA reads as TGTGCCAGCAGCTTACAGGGGATACTCGACAATGAGCAGTTCTTC. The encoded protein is CASSLQGILDNEQFF.

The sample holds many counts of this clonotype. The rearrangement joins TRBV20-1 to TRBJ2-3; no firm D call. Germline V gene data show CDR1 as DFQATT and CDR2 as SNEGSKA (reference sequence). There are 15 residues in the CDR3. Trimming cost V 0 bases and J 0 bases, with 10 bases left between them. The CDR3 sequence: CSARDWAESTDTQYF. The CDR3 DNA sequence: TGCAGTGCTAGAGATTGGGCAGAGAGCACAGATACGCAGTATTTT.

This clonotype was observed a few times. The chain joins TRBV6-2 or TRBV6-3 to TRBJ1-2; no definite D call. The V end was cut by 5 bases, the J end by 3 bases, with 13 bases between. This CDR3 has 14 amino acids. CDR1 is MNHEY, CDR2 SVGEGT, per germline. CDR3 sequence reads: CASSGEAPDYGYTF. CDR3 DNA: TGTGCCAGCAGTGGAGAAGCCCCGGACTATGGCTACACCTTC.

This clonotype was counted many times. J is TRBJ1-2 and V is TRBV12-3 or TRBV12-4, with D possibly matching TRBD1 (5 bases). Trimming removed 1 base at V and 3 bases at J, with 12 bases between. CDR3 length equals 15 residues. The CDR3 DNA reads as TGTGCCAGCAGTTTAGAGGCAGGGAGGGACTATGGCTACACCTTC. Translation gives CASSLEAGRDYGYTF.

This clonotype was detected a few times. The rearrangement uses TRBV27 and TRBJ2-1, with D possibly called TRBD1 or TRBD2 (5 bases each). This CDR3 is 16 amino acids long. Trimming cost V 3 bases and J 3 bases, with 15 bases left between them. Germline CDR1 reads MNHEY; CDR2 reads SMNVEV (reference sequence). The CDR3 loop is CASSFSAGRVYNEQFF. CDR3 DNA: TGTGCCAGCAGTTTTAGCGCGGGCAGGGTCTACAATGAGCAGTTCTTC.

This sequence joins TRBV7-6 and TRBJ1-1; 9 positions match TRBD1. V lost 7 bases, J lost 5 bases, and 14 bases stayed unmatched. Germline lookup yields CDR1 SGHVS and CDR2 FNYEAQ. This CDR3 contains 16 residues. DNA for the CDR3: TGTGCCAGCACCCCACCCCCGACAGGGGGGATGACTGAAGCTTTCTTT. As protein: CASTPPPTGGMTEAFF.

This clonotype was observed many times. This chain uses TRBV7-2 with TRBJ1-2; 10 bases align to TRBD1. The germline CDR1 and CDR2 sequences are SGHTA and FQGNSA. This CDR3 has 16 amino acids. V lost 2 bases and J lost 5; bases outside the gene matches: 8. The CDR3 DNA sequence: TGTGCCAGCAGCTTAATGACAGGGGGCGCCGGGTATGGCTACACCTTC. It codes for CASSLMTGGAGYGYTF.

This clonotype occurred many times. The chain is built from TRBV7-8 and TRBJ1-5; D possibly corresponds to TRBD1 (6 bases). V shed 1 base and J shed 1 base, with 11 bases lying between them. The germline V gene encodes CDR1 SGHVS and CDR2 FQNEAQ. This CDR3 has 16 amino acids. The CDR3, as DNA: TGTGCCAGCAGCTTAGGGCCAGGGGAGAGCAATCAGCCCCAGCATTTT. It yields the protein CASSLGPGESNQPQHF. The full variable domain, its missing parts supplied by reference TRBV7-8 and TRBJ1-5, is GAGVSQSPRYKVAKRGQDVALRCDPISGHVSLFWYQQALGQGPEFLTYFQNEAQLDKSGLPSDRFFAERPEGSVSTLKIQRTQQEDSAVYLCASSLGPGESNQPQHFGDGTRLSIL.